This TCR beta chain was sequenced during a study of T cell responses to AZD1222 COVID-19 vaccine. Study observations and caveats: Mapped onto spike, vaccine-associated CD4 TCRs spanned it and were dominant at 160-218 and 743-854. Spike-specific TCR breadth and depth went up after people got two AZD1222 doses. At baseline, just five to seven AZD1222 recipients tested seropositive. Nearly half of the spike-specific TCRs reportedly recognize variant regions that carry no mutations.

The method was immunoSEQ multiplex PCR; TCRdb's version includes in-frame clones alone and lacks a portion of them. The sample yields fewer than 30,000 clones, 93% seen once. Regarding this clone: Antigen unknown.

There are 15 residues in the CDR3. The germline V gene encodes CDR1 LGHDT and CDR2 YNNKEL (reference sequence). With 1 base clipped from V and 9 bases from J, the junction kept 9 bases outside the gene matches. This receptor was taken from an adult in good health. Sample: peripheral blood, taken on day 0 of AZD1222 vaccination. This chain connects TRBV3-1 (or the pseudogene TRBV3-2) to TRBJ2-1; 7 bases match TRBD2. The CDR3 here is CASSQGLGGRAEQFF. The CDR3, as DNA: TGTGCCAGCAGCCAAGGATTAGGCGGGAGAGCTGAGCAGTTCTTC.